This T cell receptor (beta chain) is drawn from a study of CD8 T cells in ankylosing spondylitis. Findings and caveats of the study: Disease-linked clones reportedly showed significant enrichment in matched ankylosing spondylitis synovial fluid. Both synovial fluid and blood in reactive arthritis had previously been reported to carry some motif variants.

This clonotype has a handful of counts. The antigen is undetermined. V was clipped by 4 bases and J by 9 bases, with 11 bases between them. Germline CDR1 reads SGHRS; CDR2 reads YFSETQ. The CDR3 runs to 12 residues. TCRdb analysed the 5' RACE reads with MiXCR anew, one entry per CDR3 protein. The sample holds about 120,000 distinct CDR3 sequences, roughly 13% seen once. Sequencing was carried out using blood, either unsorted or a sorted T cell fraction (not recorded which). The clonotype comes from a female donor with ankylosing spondylitis or in good health (not recorded which). The genes are TRBV5-1 and TRBJ1-5; D is undetermined. The CDR3: CASSPRPRPQHF. Written as DNA, the CDR3 is TGCGCCAGCAGCCCTAGACCCCGGCCCCAGCATTTT.